This TCR beta chain was profiled in a study of blood T cell repertoires in COVID-19. This CDR3 is built from 16 residues. The germline V gene encodes CDR1 LNHNV and CDR2 YYDKDF (reference sequence). V gave up 8 bases and J gave up 4 bases; unmatched junction bases: 6. The method was immunoSEQ multiplex PCR; TCRdb's version includes in-frame clones alone and lacks a portion of them. The sample consists of about 190,000 clones, around 83% of them appearing once. Sequenced: PBMCs or T cells enriched from blood (not recorded which). This sequence was found in a woman under 40 who had been exposed to COVID-19. The V call is TRBV15, the J call TRBJ2-3, with 16 bases that match TRBD2. This CDR3 reads CATGTSGGAGADTQYF. In nucleotides, the CDR3 is TGTGCCACCGGGACTAGCGGGGGGGCAGGGGCAGATACGCAGTATTTT.